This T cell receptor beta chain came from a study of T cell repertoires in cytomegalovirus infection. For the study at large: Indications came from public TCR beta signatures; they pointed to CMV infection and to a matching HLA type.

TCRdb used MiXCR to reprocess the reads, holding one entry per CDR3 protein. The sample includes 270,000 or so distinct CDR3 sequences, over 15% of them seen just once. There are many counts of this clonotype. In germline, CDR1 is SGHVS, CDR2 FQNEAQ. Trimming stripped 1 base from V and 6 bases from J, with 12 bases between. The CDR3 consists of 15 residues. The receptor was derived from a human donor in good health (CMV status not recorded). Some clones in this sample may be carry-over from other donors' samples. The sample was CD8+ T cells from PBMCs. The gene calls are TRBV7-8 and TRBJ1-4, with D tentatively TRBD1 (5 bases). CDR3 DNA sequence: TGTGCCAGCAGCTTAGACGTGGACACCTATGAAAAACTGTTTTTT. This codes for CASSLDVDTYEKLFF.